This record concerns one T cell receptor (beta chain) sequence. Its cognate antigen is unknown. The data stem from a study of cytomegalovirus exposure and HLA in healthy donors. Regarding the study as a whole: Subsequent analysis revealed that first-cohort TCR clusters tended to co-occur in the roughly 120 validation repertoires.

TCRdb's copy holds only in-frame clones and misses some; the assay was immunoSEQ multiplex PCR. The sample lists roughly 120,000 clones; roughly 90% were seen once. V lost 1 base and J lost 8; bases outside the gene matches: 11. The length of the CDR3 is 16 residues. Germline loops: CDR1 SGHAT, CDR2 FQNNGV. Source material: PBMCs. J is TRBJ1-2 and V is TRBV11-2, with 9 bases that match TRBD1. The receptor was isolated from a woman aged 18-29 years in good health and CMV-seropositive. CDR3 region: CASSLGVTGGRRGYTF. The CDR3 DNA sequence: TGTGCCAGCAGCTTAGGTGTAACAGGGGGCCGGCGGGGCTACACCTTC. Complete variable domain (other parts from reference TRBV11-2 and TRBJ1-2): EAGVAQSPRYKIIEKRQSVAFWCNPISGHATLYWYQQILGQGPKLLIQFQNNGVVDDSQLPKDRFSAERLKGVDSTLKIQPAKLEDSAVYLCASSLGVTGGRRGYTFGSGTRLTVV.